This TCR beta chain was observed in a study of cytomegalovirus exposure and HLA in healthy donors. General observations from the study: After further analysis at a later stage, some 15,000 TCR beta sequences were associated with HLA alleles at 0.05 false discovery rate. Altogether, some 160 TCR beta chains were recorded as cytomegalovirus-associated. In vitro checks showed that a few CMV-associated chains really do target CMV antigens.

Germline CDR1 SGHNT, CDR2 YYREEE (reference sequence). The CDR3 loop spans 13 amino acids. V dropped 4 bases and J dropped 3 bases, with 11 bases sitting between them. With 60 Vbeta and 13 Jbeta primers, the PCR was carried out. TCRdb's copy holds only in-frame clones and misses some; the assay was immunoSEQ multiplex PCR. Among 200,000 to 250,000 clones, 70% to 80% were seen once, and the ten largest hold approximately 2.6%. Nominally healthy donors provided the samples, though records likely missed some immune exposures. Concerning this clone: What it binds is unknown.

The source of this sequence is a woman aged 55-75 years in good health and CMV-seropositive. The J gene is TRBJ2-7, the V gene TRBV5-4, with D maybe TRBD1 (5 bases). The sequenced sample consisted of PBMCs. CDR3 DNA: TGTGCCAGCAGCCCAGACAGATACTACGAGCAGTACTTC. Encoded protein: CASSPDRYYEQYF.